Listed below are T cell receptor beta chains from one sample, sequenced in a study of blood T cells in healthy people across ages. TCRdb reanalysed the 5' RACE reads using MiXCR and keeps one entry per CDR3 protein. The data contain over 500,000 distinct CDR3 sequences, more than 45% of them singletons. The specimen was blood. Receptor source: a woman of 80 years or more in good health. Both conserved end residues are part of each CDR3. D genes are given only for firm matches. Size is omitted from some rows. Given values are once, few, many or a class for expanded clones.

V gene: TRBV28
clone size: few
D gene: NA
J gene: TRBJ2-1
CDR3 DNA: TGTGCCAGCAGCCCCGGGGCGGTACTAGGCCCCCGGTTCTTC
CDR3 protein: CASSPGAVLGPRFF

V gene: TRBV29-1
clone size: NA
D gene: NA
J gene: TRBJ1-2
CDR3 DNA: TGCAGCGTTGAAGTGGCCCTGACCTCCTATGGCTACACCTTC
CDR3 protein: CSVEVALTSYGYTF

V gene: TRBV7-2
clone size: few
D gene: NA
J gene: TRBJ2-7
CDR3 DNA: TGTGCCAGCACCCCGACCTCGGGCTCCCGGGACGAGCAGTACTTC
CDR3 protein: CASTPTSGSRDEQYF

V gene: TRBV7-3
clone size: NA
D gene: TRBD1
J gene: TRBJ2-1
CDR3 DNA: TGTGCCAGCAGCGTCGGGACAGGGCAGGATGAGCAGTTCTTC
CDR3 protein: CASSVGTGQDEQFF

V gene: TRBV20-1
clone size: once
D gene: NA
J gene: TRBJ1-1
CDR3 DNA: TGCAGTGCTAGAGAGTTCGAAGCTTTCTTT
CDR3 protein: CSAREFEAFF

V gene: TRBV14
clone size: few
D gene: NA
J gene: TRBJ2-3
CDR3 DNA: TGTGCCAGCAGCCAGACTACAGGATCCACAGATACGCAGTATTTT
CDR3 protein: CASSQTTGSTDTQYF

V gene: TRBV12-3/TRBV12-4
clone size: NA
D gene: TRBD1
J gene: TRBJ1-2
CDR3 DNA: TGTGCCAGCAGGCCTCCCCAGGGGGACTACACCTTC
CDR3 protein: CASRPPQGDYTF

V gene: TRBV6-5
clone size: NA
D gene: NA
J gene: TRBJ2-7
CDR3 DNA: TGTGCCAGCAGTTCCTCCTTCTCTAGGGCAGGTAGCTCCTACGAGCAGTACTTC
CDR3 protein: CASSSSFSRAGSSYEQYF

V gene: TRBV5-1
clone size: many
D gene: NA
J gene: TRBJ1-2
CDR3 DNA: TGCGCCAGTACCTTGAACGGGAACTATGGCTACACCTTC
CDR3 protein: CASTLNGNYGYTF

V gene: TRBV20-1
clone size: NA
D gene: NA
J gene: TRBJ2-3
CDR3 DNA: TGCAGTGCAAACAGGGTTGAGGATACGCAGTATTTT
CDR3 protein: CSANRVEDTQYF

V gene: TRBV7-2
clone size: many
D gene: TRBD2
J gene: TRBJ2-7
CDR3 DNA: TGTGCCAGCAGCTTAGCTTTTCGGACTAGCGGGAGCTCCTACGAGCAGTACTTC
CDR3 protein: CASSLAFRTSGSSYEQYF

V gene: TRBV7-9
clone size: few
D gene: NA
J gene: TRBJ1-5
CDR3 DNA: TGTGCCAGCAGCCATAATGACCCCGTACAGCCCCAGCATTTT
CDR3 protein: CASSHNDPVQPQHF

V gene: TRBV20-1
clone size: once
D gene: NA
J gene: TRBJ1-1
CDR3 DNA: TGCAGTGCTAGGGCAGTTGGCACTGAAGCTTTCTTT
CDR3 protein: CSARAVGTEAFF

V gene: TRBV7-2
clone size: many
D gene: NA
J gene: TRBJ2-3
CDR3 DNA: TGTGCCAGCAGCTTATGGGGTAGCACCACAGATACGCAGTATTTT
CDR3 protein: CASSLWGSTTDTQYF

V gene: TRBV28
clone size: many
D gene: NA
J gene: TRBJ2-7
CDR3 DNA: TGTGCCAGCCGTACCGAGGACGGGTCCTACGAGCAGTACTTC
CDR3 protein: CASRTEDGSYEQYF

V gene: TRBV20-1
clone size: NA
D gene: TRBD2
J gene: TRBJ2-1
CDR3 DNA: TGCAGTGCTAGAGATTTTACTAGCGGGGATGAGCAGTTCTTC
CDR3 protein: CSARDFTSGDEQFF